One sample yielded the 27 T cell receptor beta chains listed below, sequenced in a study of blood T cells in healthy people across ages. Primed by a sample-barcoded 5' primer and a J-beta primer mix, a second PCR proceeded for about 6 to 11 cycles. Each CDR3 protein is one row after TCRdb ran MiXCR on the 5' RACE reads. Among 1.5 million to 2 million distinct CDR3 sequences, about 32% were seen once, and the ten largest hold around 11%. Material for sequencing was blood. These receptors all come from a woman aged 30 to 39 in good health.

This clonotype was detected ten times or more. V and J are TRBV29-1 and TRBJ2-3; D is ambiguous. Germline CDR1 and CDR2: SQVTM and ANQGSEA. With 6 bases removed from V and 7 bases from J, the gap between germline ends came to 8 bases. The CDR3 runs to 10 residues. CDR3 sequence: CSVLLNTQYF. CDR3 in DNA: TGCAGCGTGTTACTCAATACGCAGTATTTT.

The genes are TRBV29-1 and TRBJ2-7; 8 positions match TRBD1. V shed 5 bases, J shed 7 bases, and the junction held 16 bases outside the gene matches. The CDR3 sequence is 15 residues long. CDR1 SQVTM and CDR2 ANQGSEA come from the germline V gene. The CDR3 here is CSVLRGQGAPEEQYF. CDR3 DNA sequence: TGCAGCGTTCTAAGGGGGCAGGGGGCCCCTGAGGAGCAGTACTTC.

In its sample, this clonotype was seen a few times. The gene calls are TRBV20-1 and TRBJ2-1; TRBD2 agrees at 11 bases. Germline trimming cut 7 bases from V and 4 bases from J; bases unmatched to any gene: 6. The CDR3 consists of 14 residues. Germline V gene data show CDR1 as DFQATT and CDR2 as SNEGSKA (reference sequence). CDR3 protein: CSGLAGGMYNEQFF. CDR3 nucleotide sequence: TGCAGTGGGTTAGCGGGAGGGATGTACAATGAGCAGTTCTTC.

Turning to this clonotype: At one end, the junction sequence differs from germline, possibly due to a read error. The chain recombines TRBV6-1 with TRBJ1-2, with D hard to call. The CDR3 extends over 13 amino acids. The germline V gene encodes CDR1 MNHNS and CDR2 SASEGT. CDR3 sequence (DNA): TGCGCCAGCAGTGAAATGGGGATCTATGGCTACACCTTC. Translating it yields CASSEMGIYGYTF.

For the CDR3, the DNA is TGTGCCAGCAACACAGGAGTTGGAGCCTACGAGCAGTACTTC. This encodes CASNTGVGAYEQYF. The chain joins TRBV6-6 to TRBJ2-7; tentative D call: TRBD1 (5 bases). This CDR3 contains 14 residues. V was pared by 7 bases and J by 2 bases, with 15 bases between. Germline V gene sequence: CDR1 MNHNY, CDR2 SVGAGI (reference sequence).

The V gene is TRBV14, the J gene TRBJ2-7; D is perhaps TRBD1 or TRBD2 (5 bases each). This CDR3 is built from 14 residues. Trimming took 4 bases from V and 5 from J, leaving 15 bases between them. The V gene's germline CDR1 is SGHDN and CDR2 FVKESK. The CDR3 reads CASSPPYGAHEQYF. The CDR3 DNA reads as TGTGCCAGCAGCCCCCCGTACGGGGCCCACGAGCAGTACTTC.

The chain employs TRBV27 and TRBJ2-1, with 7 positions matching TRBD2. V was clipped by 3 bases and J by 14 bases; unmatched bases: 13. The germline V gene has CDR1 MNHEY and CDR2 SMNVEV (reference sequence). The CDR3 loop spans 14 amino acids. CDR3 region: CASSLTSLNERKFF. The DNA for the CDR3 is TGTGCCAGCAGTTTGACTAGCCTCAACGAAAGAAAGTTCTTC.

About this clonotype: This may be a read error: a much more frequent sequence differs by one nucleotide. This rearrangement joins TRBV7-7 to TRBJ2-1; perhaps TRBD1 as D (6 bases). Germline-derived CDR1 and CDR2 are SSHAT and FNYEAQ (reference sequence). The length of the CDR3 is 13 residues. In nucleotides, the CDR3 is TGTGCCGGCAGCTTAGGGGGAGACAATGAGCAGTTCTTC. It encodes CAGSLGGDNEQFF.

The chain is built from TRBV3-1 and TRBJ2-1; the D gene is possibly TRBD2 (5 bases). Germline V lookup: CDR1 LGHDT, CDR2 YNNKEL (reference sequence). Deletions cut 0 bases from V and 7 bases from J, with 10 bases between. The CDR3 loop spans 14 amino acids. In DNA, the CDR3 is TGTGCCAGCAGCCAAGATCACCCGGGGAATGAGCAGTTCTTC. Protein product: CASSQDHPGNEQFF.

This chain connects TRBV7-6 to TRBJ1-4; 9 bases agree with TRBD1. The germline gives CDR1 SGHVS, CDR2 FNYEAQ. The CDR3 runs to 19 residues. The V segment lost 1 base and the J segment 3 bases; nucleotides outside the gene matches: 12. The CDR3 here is CASSLESGTGIRANEKLFF. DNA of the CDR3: TGTGCCAGCAGCTTAGAGAGTGGGACAGGGATTCGTGCTAATGAAAAACTGTTTTTT.

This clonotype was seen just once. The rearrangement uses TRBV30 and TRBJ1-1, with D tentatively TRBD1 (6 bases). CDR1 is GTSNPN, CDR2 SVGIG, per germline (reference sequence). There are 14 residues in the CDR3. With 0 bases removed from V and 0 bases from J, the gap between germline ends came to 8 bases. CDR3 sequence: CAWSVGQMNTEAFF. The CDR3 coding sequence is TGTGCCTGGAGTGTCGGACAGATGAACACTGAAGCTTTCTTT.

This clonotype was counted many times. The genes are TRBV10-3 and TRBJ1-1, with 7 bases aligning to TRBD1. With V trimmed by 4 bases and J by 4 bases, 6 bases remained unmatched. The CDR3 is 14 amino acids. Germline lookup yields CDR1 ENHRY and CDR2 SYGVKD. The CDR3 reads CAISGARGGTEAFF. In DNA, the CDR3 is TGTGCCATCAGTGGGGCCAGGGGGGGCACTGAAGCTTTCTTT.

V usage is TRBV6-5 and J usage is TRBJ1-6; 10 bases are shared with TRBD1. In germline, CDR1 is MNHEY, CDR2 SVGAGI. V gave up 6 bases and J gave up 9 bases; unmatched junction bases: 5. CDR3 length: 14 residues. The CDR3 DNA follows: TGTGCCAGCAGGGGACAGGGGCTATCTTCACCCCTCCACTTT. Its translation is CASRGQGLSSPLHF.

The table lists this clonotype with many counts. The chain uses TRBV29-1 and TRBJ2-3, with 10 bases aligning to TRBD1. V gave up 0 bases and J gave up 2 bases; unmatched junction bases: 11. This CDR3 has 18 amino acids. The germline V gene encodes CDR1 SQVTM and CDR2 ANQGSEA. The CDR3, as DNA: TGCAGCGTTGAAGATCCCCAGGACAGGGGGGGATACACAGATACGCAGTATTTT. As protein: CSVEDPQDRGGYTDTQYF.

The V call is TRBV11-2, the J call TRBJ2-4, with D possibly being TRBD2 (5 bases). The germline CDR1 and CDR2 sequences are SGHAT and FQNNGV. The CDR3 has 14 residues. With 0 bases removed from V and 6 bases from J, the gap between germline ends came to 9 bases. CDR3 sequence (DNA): TGTGCCAGCAGCTTAGAGGGTCGGGGAAACATTCAGTACTTC. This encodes CASSLEGRGNIQYF.

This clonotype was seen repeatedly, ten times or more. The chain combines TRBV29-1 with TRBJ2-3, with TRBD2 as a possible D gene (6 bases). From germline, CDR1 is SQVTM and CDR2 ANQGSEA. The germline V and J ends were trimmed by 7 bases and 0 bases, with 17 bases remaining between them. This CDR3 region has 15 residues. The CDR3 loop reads CSAEGTRTSTDTQYF. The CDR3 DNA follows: TGCAGCGCCGAAGGGACTCGTACTAGCACAGATACGCAGTATTTT.

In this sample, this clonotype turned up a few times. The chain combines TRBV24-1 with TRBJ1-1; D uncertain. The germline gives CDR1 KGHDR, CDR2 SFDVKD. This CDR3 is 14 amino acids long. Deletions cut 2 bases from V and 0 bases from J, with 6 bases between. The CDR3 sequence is CATSDSQLNTEAFF. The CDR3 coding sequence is TGTGCCACCAGTGATTCGCAGCTGAACACTGAAGCTTTCTTT.

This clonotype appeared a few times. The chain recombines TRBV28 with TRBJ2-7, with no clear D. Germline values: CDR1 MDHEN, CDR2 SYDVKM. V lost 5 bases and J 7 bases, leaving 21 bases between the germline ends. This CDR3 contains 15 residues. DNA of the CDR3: TGTGCCAGCAGTCCCGCCCTTAGGTTCCGTGGGGAGCAGTACTTC. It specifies CASSPALRFRGEQYF.

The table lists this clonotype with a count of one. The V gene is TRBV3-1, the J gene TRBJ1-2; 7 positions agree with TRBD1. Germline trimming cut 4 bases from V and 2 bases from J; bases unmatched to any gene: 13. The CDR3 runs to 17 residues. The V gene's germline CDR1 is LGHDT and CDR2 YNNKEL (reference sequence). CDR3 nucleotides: TGTGCCAGCAGCCTTGGGGTCGGCCAACAGGGGAACTATGGCTACACCTTC. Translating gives CASSLGVGQQGNYGYTF.

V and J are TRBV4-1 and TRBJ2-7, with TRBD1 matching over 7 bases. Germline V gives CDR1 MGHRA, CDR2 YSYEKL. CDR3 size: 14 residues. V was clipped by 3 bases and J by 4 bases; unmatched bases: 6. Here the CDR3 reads CASSHPGTAYEQYF. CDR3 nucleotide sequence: TGCGCCAGCAGCCATCCCGGGACAGCTTACGAGCAGTACTTC.

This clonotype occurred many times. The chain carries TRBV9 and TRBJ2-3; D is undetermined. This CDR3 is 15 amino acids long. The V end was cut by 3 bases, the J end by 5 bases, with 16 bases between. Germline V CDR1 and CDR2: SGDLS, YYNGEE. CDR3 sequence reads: CASSAFSGEGDTQYF. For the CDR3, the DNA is TGTGCCAGCAGCGCCTTTTCTGGGGAAGGAGATACGCAGTATTTT.

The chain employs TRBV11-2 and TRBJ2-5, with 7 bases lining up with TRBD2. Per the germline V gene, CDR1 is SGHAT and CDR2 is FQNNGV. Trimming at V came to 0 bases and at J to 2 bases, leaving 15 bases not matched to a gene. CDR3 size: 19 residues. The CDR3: CASSLDRAWRGNVQETQYF. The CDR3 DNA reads TGTGCCAGCAGCTTAGATAGGGCCTGGCGGGGGAATGTACAAGAGACCCAGTACTTC.

CDR3: CASSLDRGVGNEQFF. The DNA for the CDR3 is TGCGCCAGCAGCTTGGACAGGGGGGTCGGAAATGAGCAGTTCTTC. The gene calls are TRBV5-1 and TRBJ2-1; 8 bases fit TRBD1. CDR1 SGHRS and CDR2 YFSETQ come from the germline V gene. The CDR3 has 15 amino acids. The V gene end was trimmed by 0 bases and the J gene end by 7 bases; junction bases not matched to a gene: 6.

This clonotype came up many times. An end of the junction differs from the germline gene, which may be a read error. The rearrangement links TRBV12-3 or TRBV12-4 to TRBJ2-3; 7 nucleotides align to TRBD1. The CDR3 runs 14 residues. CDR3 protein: CASSPRQGADTQYF. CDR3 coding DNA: TGCGCCAGCAGCCCCCGACAGGGAGCAGATACGCAGTATTTT.

As DNA, the CDR3 is TGTGCCTGGAGTAGACTAGCGGGAGAGAGAGATACGCAGTATTTT. Protein sequence: CAWSRLAGERDTQYF. The chain employs TRBV30 and TRBJ2-3; 12 positions match TRBD2. The junction had 5 bases not matched to a gene; V was cut back by 2 bases and J by 5 bases. Germline loops: CDR1 GTSNPN, CDR2 SVGIG (reference sequence). CDR3 length equals 15 residues.

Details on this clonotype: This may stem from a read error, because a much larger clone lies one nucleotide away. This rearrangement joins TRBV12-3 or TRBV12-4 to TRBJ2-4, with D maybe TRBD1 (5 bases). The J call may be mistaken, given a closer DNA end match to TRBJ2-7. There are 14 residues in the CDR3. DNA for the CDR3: TGTGCCAGCACCTCGACAGAATTCTCCTACGAGCAGTACTTC. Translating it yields CASTSTEFSYEQYF.

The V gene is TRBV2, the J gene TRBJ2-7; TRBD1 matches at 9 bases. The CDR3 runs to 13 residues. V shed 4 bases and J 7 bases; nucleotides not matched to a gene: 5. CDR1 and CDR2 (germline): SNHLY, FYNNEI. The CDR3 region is CASSGDRVGEQYF. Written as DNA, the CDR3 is TGTGCCAGCAGTGGGGACAGGGTTGGGGAGCAGTACTTC.